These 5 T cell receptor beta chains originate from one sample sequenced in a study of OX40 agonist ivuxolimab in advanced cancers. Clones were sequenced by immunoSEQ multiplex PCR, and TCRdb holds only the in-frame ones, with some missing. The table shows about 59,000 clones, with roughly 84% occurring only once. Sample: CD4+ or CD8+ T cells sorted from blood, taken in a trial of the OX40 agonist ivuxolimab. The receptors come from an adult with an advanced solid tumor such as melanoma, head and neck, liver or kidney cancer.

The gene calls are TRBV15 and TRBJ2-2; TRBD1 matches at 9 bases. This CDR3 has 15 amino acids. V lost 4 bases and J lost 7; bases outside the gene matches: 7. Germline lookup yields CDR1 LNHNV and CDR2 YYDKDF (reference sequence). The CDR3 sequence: CATSKQGASGGELFF. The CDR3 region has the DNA TGTGCCACCAGCAAACAGGGGGCGAGCGGCGGGGAGCTGTTTTTT. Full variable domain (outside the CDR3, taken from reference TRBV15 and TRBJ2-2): DAMVIQNPRYQVTQFGKPVTLSCSQTLNHNVMYWYQQKSSQAPKLLFHYYDKDFNNEADTPDNFQSRRPNTSFCFLDIRSPGLGDTAMYLCATSKQGASGGELFFGEGSRLTVL.

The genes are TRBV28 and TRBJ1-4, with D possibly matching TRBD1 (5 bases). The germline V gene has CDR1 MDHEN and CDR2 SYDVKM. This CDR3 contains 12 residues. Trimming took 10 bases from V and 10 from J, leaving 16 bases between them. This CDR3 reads CATLEGRAKLFF. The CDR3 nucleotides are TGTGCCACCCTGGAGGGGCGGGCAAAACTGTTTTTT. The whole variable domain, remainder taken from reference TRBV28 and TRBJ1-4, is DVKVTQSSRYLVKRTGEKVFLECVQDMDHENMFWYRQDPGLGLRLIYFSYDVKMKEKGDIPEGYSVSREKKERFSLILESASTNQTSMYLCATLEGRAKLFFGSGTQLSVL.

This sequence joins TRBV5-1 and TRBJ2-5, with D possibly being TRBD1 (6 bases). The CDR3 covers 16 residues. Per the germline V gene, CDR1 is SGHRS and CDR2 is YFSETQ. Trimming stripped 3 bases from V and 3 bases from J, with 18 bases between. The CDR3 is CASSYTLRRQEETQYF. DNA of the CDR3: TGCGCCAGCAGCTACACCCTACGCAGACAGGAAGAGACCCAGTACTTC.

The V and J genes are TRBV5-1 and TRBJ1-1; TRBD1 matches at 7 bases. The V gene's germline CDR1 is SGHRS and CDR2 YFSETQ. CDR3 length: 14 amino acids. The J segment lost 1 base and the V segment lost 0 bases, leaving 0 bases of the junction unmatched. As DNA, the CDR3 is TGCGCCAGCAGCTTGGCAGGGGGGAACACTGAAGCTTTCTTT. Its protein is CASSLAGGNTEAFF. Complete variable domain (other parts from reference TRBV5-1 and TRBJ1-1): KAGVTQTPRYLIKTRGQQVTLSCSPISGHRSVSWYQQTPGQGLQFLFEYFSETQRNKGNFPGRFSGRQFSNSRSEMNVSTLELGDSALYLCASSLAGGNTEAFFGQGTRLTVV.

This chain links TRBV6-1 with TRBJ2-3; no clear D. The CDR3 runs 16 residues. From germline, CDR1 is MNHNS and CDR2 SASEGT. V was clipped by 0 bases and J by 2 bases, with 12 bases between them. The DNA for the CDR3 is TGTGCCAGCAGTGAAGCGTATTGGCAGCTCACAGATACGCAGTATTTT. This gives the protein CASSEAYWQLTDTQYF.